This TCR beta chain appears in the sequencing data of a study of radiotherapy plus CTLA-4 blockade in lung cancer (dated by TCRdb to 2016 to 2018). Concerning the study at large: Among the enrolled patients, about 19% had an objective response, and roughly 30% reached disease control. Study-wide conclusions, independent of this receptor: The strongest predictors of response, as reported, were early dynamic changes in blood T cell clones along with a rise in serum interferon-beta after radiation. After treatment with radiotherapy and ipilimumab, TCR clones that originated in tumors expanded in peripheral blood.

In this study, focal radiation therapy paired with CTLA-4 blockade (ipilimumab) was tested in patients who had chemo-refractory metastatic non-small-cell lung cancer. Libraries were constructed by the immunoSEQ multiplex PCR assay. Not all clones reach the TCRdb copy of this immuneACCESS table, which keeps in-frame sequences only. Checked studies attribute under half of the gap to unresolved V genes and leave the rest unexplained. The sample includes fewer than 100,000 clones, with roughly 87% observed a single time. The ten largest clonotypes hold 0.82% of the sample. V lost 5 bases and J lost 3 bases, and the count of bases not matched to a germline gene is 1. The CDR3 goes from the cysteine to the phenylalanine over 12 residues. Left in the record is the CDR3 DNA by itself, 36 bases read in frame from the first base. CDR1 MNHEY and CDR2 SVGAGI were looked up in the germline V gene. To note about this clone: What antigen it recognizes has not been identified. No base quality values were provided; no much bigger clone lies one nucleotide off.

Recombination connected TRBV6-5 to TRBJ2-7; 7 nucleotides in the junction match TRBD2. The specimen was peripheral blood, collected from a patient treated with radiotherapy plus ipilimumab. The receptor comes from a human donor with non-small cell lung cancer who had stable disease on radiotherapy plus ipilimumab. The CDR3 region: CASSREGYEQYF. The DNA sequence is TGTGCCAGCAGTAGGGAGGGCTACGAGCAGTACTTC.